The rows below give T cell receptor beta chains drawn from one sample of a study of shared T cell receptors in the human thymus. TCRdb keeps only in-frame clones here, not all; method: immunoSEQ multiplex PCR. Among 540,000 or so clones listed, about 80% were seen once. The same sample was also studied in work on human thymus T cells.

The sequenced sample consisted of thymocytes. The receptors were sampled from a boy in the first two years of life with a congenital heart defect. CDR3s include the opening cysteine and the closing phenylalanine or tryptophan. A D gene is named only where the DNA matches it firmly. A clone size is listed for some rows: how often the clone was seen (once, few, many), or a class if it is expanded.

TRBD2	TRBJ2-7	TRBV4-3	-	CASSRGRAPYEQYF	TGCGCCAGCAGCCGAGGGAGGGCCCCCTACGAGCAGTACTTC
TRBD1	TRBJ1-3	TRBV5-8	-	CASSSTGVAGNTIYF	TGTGCCAGCAGCTCCACAGGGGTAGCTGGAAACACCATATATTTT
TRBD2	TRBJ2-2	TRBV6-1	once	CASSGGLEPHTGELFF	TGTGCCAGCAGTGGGGGACTAGAGCCACACACCGGGGAGCTGTTTTTT
TRBD1	TRBJ2-7	TRBV7-8	-	CASSLGSDRGYYEQYF	TGTGCCAGCAGCTTAGGATCGGACAGGGGTTACTACGAGCAGTACTTC
TRBD1	TRBJ2-7	TRBV28	-	CASSLWGTGGAYEQYF	TGTGCCAGCAGTTTATGGGGGACAGGGGGTGCCTACGAGCAGTACTTC
-	TRBJ1-4	TRBV2	-	CASASNGEFRKLFF	TGTGCCAGCGCCTCAAACGGTGAATTTCGAAAACTGTTTTTT
-	TRBJ1-2	TRBV2	once	CASNYRTPRNGYTF	TGTGCCAGCAATTACAGGACCCCGAGGAATGGCTACACCTTC
-	TRBJ1-1	TRBV20-1	-	CRADSSDEAFF	TGCAGGGCTGACAGCTCCGATGAAGCTTTCTTT
-	TRBJ2-7	TRBV29-1	-	CSVDRGCDKEQYF	TGCAGCGTTGATCGGGGGTGTGATAAGGAGCAGTACTTC
-	TRBJ2-7	TRBV6-5	-	CASSYSGGEQYF	TGTGCCAGCAGTTACTCAGGAGGGGAGCAGTACTTC
-	TRBJ2-7	TRBV4-3	-	CASSQDEGGEQHF	TGCGCCAGCAGCCAAGATGAGGGAGGCGAGCAGCACTTC
-	TRBJ1-5	TRBV11-2	-	CASSSAGANQPQHF	TGTGCCAGCAGCTCTGCAGGCGCTAATCAGCCCCAGCATTTT
TRBD1	TRBJ1-2	TRBV5-1	-	CASSPTPGQELNGYTF	TGCGCCAGCAGCCCGACGCCGGGACAGGAACTGAATGGCTACACCTTC
-	TRBJ2-2	TRBV28	-	CASRPLGDPAGELFF	TGTGCCAGCAGACCCCTGGGAGATCCAGCCGGGGAGCTGTTTTTT
-	TRBJ2-7	TRBV19	-	CASSPQTEKYEQYF	TGTGCCAGTAGTCCCCAGACAGAAAAGTACGAGCAGTACTTC
-	TRBJ1-4	TRBV19	-	CASSIEQGFEKLFF	TGTGCCAGTAGTATCGAACAGGGTTTTGAAAAACTGTTTTTT
-	TRBJ1-1	TRBV7-2	-	CASSRTEAFF	TGTGCCAGCAGCCGCACTGAAGCTTTCTTT
-	TRBJ2-7	TRBV27	once	CASSLRGTYEQYF	TGTGCCAGCAGTTTACGGGGGACCTACGAGCAGTACTTC
TRBD1	TRBJ2-1	TRBV5-1	-	CASSLGTGVNEQFF	TGCGCCAGCAGCTTGGGGACAGGGGTGAATGAGCAGTTCTTC
TRBD1	TRBJ1-2	TRBV10-3	-	CAISESAGGGYGYTF	TGTGCCATCAGTGAGTCGGCAGGGGGCGGCTATGGCTACACCTTC
-	TRBJ2-1	TRBV7-2	few	CASSLAFSSADEQFF	TGTGCCAGCAGCTTAGCGTTTTCTAGCGCCGATGAGCAGTTCTTC
TRBD2	TRBJ2-3	TRBV10-2	-	CASSGEGDTQYF	TGCGCCAGCAGCGGGGAGGGAGATACGCAGTATTTT